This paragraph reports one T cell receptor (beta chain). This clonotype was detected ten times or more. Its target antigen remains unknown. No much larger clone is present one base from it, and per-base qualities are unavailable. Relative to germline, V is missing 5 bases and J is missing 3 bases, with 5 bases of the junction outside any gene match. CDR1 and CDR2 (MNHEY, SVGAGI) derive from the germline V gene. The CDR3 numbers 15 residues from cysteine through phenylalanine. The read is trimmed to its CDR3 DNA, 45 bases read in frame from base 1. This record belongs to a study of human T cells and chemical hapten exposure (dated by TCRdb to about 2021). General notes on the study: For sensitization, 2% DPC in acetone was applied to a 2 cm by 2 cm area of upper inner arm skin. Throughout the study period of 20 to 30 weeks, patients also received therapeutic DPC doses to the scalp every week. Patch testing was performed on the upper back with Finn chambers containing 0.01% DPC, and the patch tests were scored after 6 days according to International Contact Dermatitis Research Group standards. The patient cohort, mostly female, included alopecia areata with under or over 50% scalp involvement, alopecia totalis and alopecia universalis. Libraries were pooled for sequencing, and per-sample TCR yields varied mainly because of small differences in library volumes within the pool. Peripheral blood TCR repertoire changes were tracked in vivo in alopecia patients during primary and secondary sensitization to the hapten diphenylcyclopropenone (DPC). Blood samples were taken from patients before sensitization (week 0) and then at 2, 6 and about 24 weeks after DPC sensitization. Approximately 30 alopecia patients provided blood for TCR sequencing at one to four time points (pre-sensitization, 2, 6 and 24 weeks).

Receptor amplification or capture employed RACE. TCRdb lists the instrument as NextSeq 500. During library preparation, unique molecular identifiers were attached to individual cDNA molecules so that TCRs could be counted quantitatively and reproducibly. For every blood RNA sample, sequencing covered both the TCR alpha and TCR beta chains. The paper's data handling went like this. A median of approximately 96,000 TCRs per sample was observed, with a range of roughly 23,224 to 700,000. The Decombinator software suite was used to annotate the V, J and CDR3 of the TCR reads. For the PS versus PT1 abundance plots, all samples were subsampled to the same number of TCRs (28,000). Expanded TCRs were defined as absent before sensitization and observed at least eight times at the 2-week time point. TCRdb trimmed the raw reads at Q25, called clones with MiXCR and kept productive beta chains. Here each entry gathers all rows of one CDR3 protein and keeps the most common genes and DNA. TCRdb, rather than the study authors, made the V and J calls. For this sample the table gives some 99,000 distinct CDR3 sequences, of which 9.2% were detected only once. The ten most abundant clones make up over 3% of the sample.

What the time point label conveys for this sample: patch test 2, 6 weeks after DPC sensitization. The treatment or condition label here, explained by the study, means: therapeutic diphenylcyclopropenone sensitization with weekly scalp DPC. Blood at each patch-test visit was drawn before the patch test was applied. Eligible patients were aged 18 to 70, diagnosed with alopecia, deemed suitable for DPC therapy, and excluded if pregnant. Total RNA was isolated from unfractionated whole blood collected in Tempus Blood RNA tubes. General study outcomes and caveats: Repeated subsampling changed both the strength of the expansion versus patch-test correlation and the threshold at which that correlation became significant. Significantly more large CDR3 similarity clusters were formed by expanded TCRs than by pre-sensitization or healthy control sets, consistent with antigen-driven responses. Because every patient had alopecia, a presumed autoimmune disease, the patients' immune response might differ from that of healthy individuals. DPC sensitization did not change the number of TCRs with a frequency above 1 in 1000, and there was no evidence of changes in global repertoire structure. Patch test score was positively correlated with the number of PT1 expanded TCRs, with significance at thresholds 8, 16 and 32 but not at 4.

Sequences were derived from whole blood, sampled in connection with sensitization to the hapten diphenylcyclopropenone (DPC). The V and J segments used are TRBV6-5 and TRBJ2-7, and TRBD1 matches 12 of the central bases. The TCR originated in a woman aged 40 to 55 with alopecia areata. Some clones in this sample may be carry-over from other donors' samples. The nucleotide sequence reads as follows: TGTGCCAGCAGTGTTGGGACAGGGGGCCACTACGAGCAGTACTTC. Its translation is CASSVGTGGHYEQYF.